A selection of T cell receptor beta chains follows, all from one sample in a study of OX40 agonist ivuxolimab in advanced cancers. The protocol was immunoSEQ multiplex PCR, while the TCRdb copy is restricted to in-frame clones and leaves out a portion. Found here are tens of thousands of clones, 85% to 90% of them singletons; the top ten hold around 0.99%. The sequences come from CD4+ or CD8+ T cells sorted from blood, collected in a trial of the OX40 agonist ivuxolimab. The receptors derive from an adult with an advanced solid tumor such as melanoma, head and neck, liver or kidney cancer. Both conserved end residues are part of each CDR3. The order of the fields is CDR3 protein, CDR3 DNA, clone size, V gene, D gene, J gene. D genes are given only for firm matches. Expanded clones get a size class; other rows say once, few or many, or leave the size out.

CDR3: CASSAVEHGTDTQYF; DNA: TGTGCCAGCTCGGCAGTTGAGCATGGGACAGATACGCAGTATTTT; size: once; V: TRBV5-4; D: .; J: TRBJ2-3
CDR3: CASSEAQVSMDNQPQHF; DNA: TGTGCCAGCAGTGAAGCGCAGGTCAGTATGGACAATCAGCCCCAGCATTTT; size: .; V: TRBV6-1; D: .; J: TRBJ1-5
CDR3: CASSKRRGSGNTIYF; DNA: TGTGCCAGCAGTAAAAGACGCGGCTCTGGAAACACCATATATTTT; size: .; V: TRBV5-8; D: .; J: TRBJ1-3
CDR3: CASSPEGDRPHKPQHF; DNA: TGTGCCAGCAGCCCCGAAGGCGACAGGCCCCATAAGCCCCAGCATTTT; size: .; V: TRBV5-4; D: .; J: TRBJ1-5
CDR3: CASRSTGKGNYGYTF; DNA: TGCGCCAGCAGATCTACAGGGAAGGGTAACTATGGCTACACCTTC; size: .; V: TRBV5-1; D: .; J: TRBJ1-2
CDR3: CASSTTGPTNEKLFF; DNA: TGTGCCAGCTCAACGACCGGGCCAACTAATGAAAAACTGTTTTTT; size: .; V: TRBV18; D: .; J: TRBJ1-4
CDR3: CASSRGQGNLRDEQYF; DNA: TGTGCCAGCAGCCGGGGACAGGGGAACCTTAGGGACGAGCAGTACTTC; size: .; V: TRBV7-9; D: TRBD1; J: TRBJ2-7
CDR3: CASSQDMTGFSSPLHF; DNA: TGTGCCAGCAGCCAAGATATGACAGGGTTCAGTTCACCCCTCCACTTT; size: .; V: TRBV4-2; D: TRBD1; J: TRBJ1-6
CDR3: CASRAGPSGAPQHF; DNA: TGTGCCAGCAGAGCCGGACCGTCCGGGGCGCCCCAGCATTTT; size: .; V: TRBV2; D: .; J: TRBJ1-5
CDR3: CASSLRETRGKPQHF; DNA: TGTGCCAGCAGCTTACGGGAGACGAGAGGTAAGCCCCAGCATTTT; size: .; V: TRBV5-6; D: .; J: TRBJ1-5
CDR3: CASSLVGAVKAGELFF; DNA: TGTGCCAGCAGCTTGGTAGGGGCGGTAAAGGCCGGGGAGCTGTTTTTT; size: .; V: TRBV5-4; D: .; J: TRBJ2-2
CDR3: CASSQTGGVNQPQHF; DNA: TGTGCCAGCAGTCAAACAGGGGGCGTCAATCAGCCCCAGCATTTT; size: .; V: TRBV7-2; D: TRBD1; J: TRBJ1-5
CDR3: CASSVVQGPTGELFF; DNA: TGTGCCAGCAGCGTAGTCCAGGGGCCTACCGGGGAGCTGTTTTTT; size: .; V: TRBV9; D: .; J: TRBJ2-2
CDR3: CASSLGGSVYEQYF; DNA: TGTGCCAGCAGCTTAGGTGGGAGTGTCTACGAGCAGTACTTC; size: .; V: TRBV7-9; D: .; J: TRBJ2-7
CDR3: CASSFHTERAKNIQYF; DNA: TGTGCCAGCAGTTTCCATACAGAAAGGGCCAAAAACATTCAGTACTTC; size: .; V: TRBV28; D: .; J: TRBJ2-4
CDR3: CAISDRTGNTEQYF; DNA: TGTGCCATCAGTGACCGGACAGGGAATACCGAGCAGTACTTC; size: .; V: TRBV10-3; D: TRBD1; J: TRBJ2-7
CDR3: CASSPSPGTGGSSSYNEQFF; DNA: TGCGCCAGCAGCCCCAGCCCCGGGACAGGGGGTTCGAGCTCCTACAATGAGCAGTTCTTC; size: .; V: TRBV5-1; D: TRBD1; J: TRBJ2-1
CDR3: CASSLSRNEQFF; DNA: TGTGCCAGCAGCTTGTCTCGGAATGAGCAGTTCTTC; size: .; V: TRBV5-5; D: .; J: TRBJ2-1
CDR3: CASSLWLAGEVEQYF; DNA: TGTGCCAGCAGCTTATGGCTAGCGGGAGAGGTCGAGCAGTACTTC; size: .; V: TRBV7-9; D: TRBD2; J: TRBJ2-7
CDR3: CASSALTGGSGANVLTF; DNA: TGTGCCAGCAGTGCCCTGACAGGAGGCTCTGGGGCCAACGTCCTGACTTTC; size: .; V: TRBV6-1; D: .; J: TRBJ2-6
CDR3: CASSTHNSPLHF; DNA: TGTGCCAGCAGCACCCATAATTCACCCCTCCACTTT; size: .; V: TRBV9; D: .; J: TRBJ1-6
CDR3: CASSHGGYQPQHF; DNA: TGCGCCAGCAGCCATGGGGGGTATCAGCCCCAGCATTTT; size: few; V: TRBV4-1; D: .; J: TRBJ1-5
CDR3: CASSSGTEAFF; DNA: TGTGCCAGCAGTTCGGGAACTGAAGCTTTCTTT; size: .; V: TRBV6-5; D: .; J: TRBJ1-1
CDR3: CASSLGQGDGTGELFF; DNA: TGTGCCAGCAGCTTAGGACAGGGGGATGGCACCGGGGAGCTGTTTTTT; size: .; V: TRBV5-4; D: TRBD1; J: TRBJ2-2
CDR3: CASSMPTGANVLTF; DNA: TGTGCCAGCAGTATGCCTACTGGGGCCAACGTCCTGACTTTC; size: .; V: TRBV6-5; D: .; J: TRBJ2-6
CDR3: CASSQRMTSVTNTGELFF; DNA: TGTGCCAGCAGCCAACGTATGACTAGCGTCACGAACACCGGGGAGCTGTTTTTT; size: .; V: TRBV4-2; D: TRBD2; J: TRBJ2-2
CDR3: CAWSPLARDRLSPLHF; DNA: TGTGCCTGGAGTCCCTTGGCCCGGGACAGGTTATCACCCCTCCACTTT; size: once; V: TRBV30; D: TRBD1; J: TRBJ1-6
CDR3: CASSYRSTDTQYF; DNA: TGTGCCAGCAGTTACCGGAGCACAGATACGCAGTATTTT; size: few; V: TRBV6-5; D: .; J: TRBJ2-3
CDR3: CASSASAGMTDTQYF; DNA: TGTGCCAGCAGCGCGTCAGCGGGAATGACAGATACGCAGTATTTT; size: .; V: TRBV7-9; D: TRBD2; J: TRBJ2-3
CDR3: CASSLGDASGRGFKNIQYF; DNA: TGTGCCAGCAGCTTAGGGGATGCTAGCGGGAGGGGGTTTAAAAACATTCAGTACTTC; size: .; V: TRBV7-2; D: TRBD2; J: TRBJ2-4
CDR3: CASESGRAGYEQYF; DNA: TGTGCCAGCGAAAGCGGGAGAGCAGGCTACGAGCAGTACTTC; size: .; V: TRBV6-5; D: TRBD2; J: TRBJ2-7
CDR3: CASSEGHSTNEKLFF; DNA: TGTGCCAGCAGTGAGGGACATTCAACTAATGAAAAACTGTTTTTT; size: .; V: TRBV2; D: .; J: TRBJ1-4
CDR3: CASSEATTAQQFF; DNA: TGTGCCAGCAGTGAAGCCACGACCGCTCAGCAGTTCTTC; size: .; V: TRBV2; D: .; J: TRBJ2-1
CDR3: CASSQIAKNTGELFF; DNA: TGTGCCAGCAGCCAGATAGCGAAAAACACCGGGGAGCTGTTTTTT; size: .; V: TRBV7-2; D: .; J: TRBJ2-2
CDR3: CASSSSQGAAYGYTF; DNA: TGTGCCAGCAGCTCGTCCCAGGGGGCAGCCTATGGCTACACCTTC; size: .; V: TRBV5-6; D: TRBD1; J: TRBJ1-2
CDR3: CASSSPAPRTGRSSYGYTF; DNA: TGTGCCAGCAGTTCCCCTGCCCCTCGGACAGGGAGGAGCAGCTATGGCTACACCTTC; size: .; V: TRBV28; D: TRBD1; J: TRBJ1-2
CDR3: CASSRGTGGLNEQFF; DNA: TGTGCCAGCAGCCGCGGGACAGGGGGCCTCAATGAGCAGTTCTTC; size: .; V: TRBV7-2; D: TRBD1; J: TRBJ2-1
CDR3: CASSTGGFSSYEQYF; DNA: TGTGCCAGCAGTACAGGGGGCTTTAGCTCCTACGAGCAGTACTTC; size: .; V: TRBV6-5; D: TRBD1; J: TRBJ2-7
CDR3: CSAGVKDTQYF; DNA: TGCAGTGCGGGGGTTAAAGATACGCAGTATTTT; size: .; V: TRBV20-1; D: .; J: TRBJ2-3
CDR3: CSVVGEWNQETQYF; DNA: TGCAGCGTCGTCGGGGAGTGGAATCAAGAGACCCAGTACTTC; size: few; V: TRBV29-1; D: .; J: TRBJ2-5
CDR3: CASGRDGVNYGYTF; DNA: TGTGCCAGCGGCAGGGACGGCGTTAACTATGGCTACACCTTC; size: once; V: TRBV6-5; D: .; J: TRBJ1-2